These 16 T cell receptor beta chains were sequenced from one sample in a study of siplizumab effects on memory and regulatory T cells. Here immunoSEQ multiplex PCR was the method, and the copy in TCRdb shows in-frame clones only, minus some. This table holds around 100,000 clones, over 90% found once. The sequenced sample was non-Treg CD4+ T cells sorted from blood. These receptors originate from a human donor in good health.

The chain uses TRBV6-5 and TRBJ1-6, with a possible D match to TRBD1 (6 bases). This CDR3 has 15 amino acids. Germline V gene sequence: CDR1 MNHEY, CDR2 SVGAGI. V was trimmed by 6 bases and J by 7 bases, leaving 16 bases between them. The CDR3 loop reads CASRGQSLLNSPLHF. CDR3 nucleotides: TGTGCCAGCAGAGGACAGTCACTCCTGAATTCACCCCTCCACTTT.

This sequence joins TRBV6-5 and TRBJ1-1; D not resolved. Germline assignment: CDR1 MNHEY and CDR2 SVGAGI. The CDR3 totals 13 residues. Trimming shortened V by 2 bases and J by 8 bases, and 12 bases separated the two germline ends. This CDR3 reads CASSYRRQHEAFF. CDR3 bases: TGTGCCAGCAGTTACCGGAGACAACACGAAGCTTTCTTT.

The chain links TRBV7-2 to TRBJ1-1, with D perhaps matching TRBD1 (6 bases). There are 14 residues in the CDR3. Germline V gives CDR1 SGHTA, CDR2 FQGNSA. Trimming took 5 bases from V and 1 from J, leaving 11 bases between them. The CDR3 nucleotides read TGTGCCAGCAGCCTAGGGGGGGGGAACACTGAAGCTTTCTTT. This codes for CASSLGGGNTEAFF.

This chain links TRBV5-6 with TRBJ2-5; TRBD1 or TRBD2 may be the D gene (6 bases each). V shed 4 bases and J shed 5 bases, with 15 bases lying between them. Per germline, CDR1 SGHDT and CDR2 YYEEEE. This CDR3 has 14 residues. CDR3 sequence reads: CASSAYGGGETQYF. The CDR3 region has the DNA TGTGCCAGCAGCGCCTACGGGGGCGGGGAGACCCAGTACTTC.

This chain uses TRBV5-4 with TRBJ1-6; D possibly corresponds to TRBD1 (5 bases). V was cut by 4 bases and J by 7 bases, with 15 bases left in between. The germline CDR1 and CDR2 sequences are SGHNT and YYREEE (reference sequence). The CDR3 runs to 15 residues. CDR3 loop: CASSPGGAVNSPLHF. CDR3 nucleotides: TGTGCCAGCAGCCCGGGAGGGGCCGTAAATTCACCCCTCCACTTT. Looking up the rest from reference TRBV5-4 and TRBJ1-6 gives the full variable domain: ETGVTQSPTHLIKTRGQQVTLRCSSQSGHNTVSWYQQALGQGPQFIFQYYREEENGRGNFPPRFSGLQFPNYSSELNVNALELDDSALYLCASSPGGAVNSPLHFGNGTRLTVT.

The rearrangement joins TRBV10-3 to TRBJ2-1; D perhaps matches TRBD2 (5 bases). The V gene lost 7 bases and the J gene lost 10 bases, with 17 bases spanning the gap. Germline V CDR1 and CDR2: ENHRY, SYGVKD. This CDR3 region has 13 residues. The CDR3 loop is CAIKYSGEGEQFF. The CDR3, as DNA: TGTGCCATCAAGTACAGCGGAGAAGGGGAGCAGTTCTTC.

This clone showed up just once. The chain is built from TRBV28 and TRBJ1-1; D remains ambiguous. V gave up 6 bases and J gave up 5 bases, with 13 bases separating them. Per the germline V gene, CDR1 is MDHEN and CDR2 is SYDVKM. The CDR3 covers 13 residues. CDR3 residues: CASRELSRTEAFF. For the CDR3, the DNA is TGTGCCAGCAGAGAACTTAGCAGGACTGAAGCTTTCTTT.

This clone appeared once. V is TRBV4-1 and J is TRBJ2-1, with D unclear. Trimming took 0 bases from V and 5 from J, leaving 11 bases between them. The CDR3 has 15 residues. Per the germline V gene, CDR1 is MGHRA and CDR2 is YSYEKL. CDR3 residues: CASSQDPTVDNEQFF. The CDR3 DNA reads TGCGCCAGCAGCCAAGATCCGACGGTAGACAATGAGCAGTTCTTC.

CDR3 amino acids: CASSLGEPSYNEQFF. In DNA, the CDR3 is TGTGCCAGCAGCTTAGGAGAACCCTCCTACAATGAGCAGTTCTTC. The chain uses TRBV11-2 and TRBJ2-1; D is unclear. The length of the CDR3 is 15 residues. Between the trimmed V and J ends, which lost 1 base and 0 bases, there was a span of 7 bases. The germline V gene encodes CDR1 SGHAT and CDR2 FQNNGV.

The chain joins TRBV30 to TRBJ1-1; D remains ambiguous. In germline, CDR1 is GTSNPN, CDR2 SVGIG (reference sequence). CDR3 length: 14 amino acids. V lost 4 bases, J lost 0 bases, and 12 bases lay in between. The CDR3 nucleotides are TGTGCCTGGATAAAGGGTCGGGTGAACACTGAAGCTTTCTTT. The encoded protein is CAWIKGRVNTEAFF.

This clone came up once. The rearrangement uses TRBV30 and TRBJ1-2; D is perhaps TRBD1 (6 bases). CDR1 and CDR2 from the germline V gene are GTSNPN and SVGIG (reference sequence). This CDR3 is built from 12 residues. V was shortened by 1 base and J by 5 bases, with 8 bases between the two germline ends. For the CDR3, the DNA is TGTGCCTGGAGTGCCCAGGGGTATGGCTACACCTTC. It is translated as CAWSAQGYGYTF. Full variable domain (outside the CDR3, taken from reference TRBV30 and TRBJ1-2): SQTIHQWPATLVQPVGSPLSLECTVEGTSNPNLYWYRQAAGRGLQLLFYSVGIGQISSEVPQNLSASRPQDRQFILSSKKLLLSDSGFYLCAWSAQGYGYTFGSGTRLTVV.

The CDR3 reads CASSLRAGGPPLRGNEQFF. CDR3 sequence (DNA): TGTGCCAGCAGCTTGCGAGCGGGAGGTCCCCCACTGAGGGGGAATGAGCAGTTCTTC. The chain recombines TRBV5-5 with TRBJ2-1; TRBD2 matches 9 bases. The germline gives CDR1 SGHKS, CDR2 YYEKEE (reference sequence). This CDR3 is 19 amino acids long. The V and J ends lost 1 base and 7 bases, in that order; junction bases with no gene match: 18.

The gene calls are TRBV19 and TRBJ2-3; TRBD2 matches at 9 bases. The germline V gene has CDR1 LNHDA and CDR2 SQIVND (reference sequence). V gave up 6 bases and J gave up 0 bases; unmatched junction bases: 4. The CDR3 is 15 amino acids. The CDR3 coding sequence is TGTGCCAGTAGCTTGACTAGCGGAAGCACAGATACGCAGTATTTT. Residues: CASSLTSGSTDTQYF.

This clone has a handful of counts. The rearrangement joins TRBV4-1 to TRBJ1-1, with D uncertain. The CDR3 covers 15 residues. Looked up from germline, CDR1 is MGHRA and CDR2 is YSYEKL. V was clipped by 2 bases and J by 5 bases, with 15 bases between them. CDR3 sequence reads: CASSQPLLGRTEAFF. For the CDR3, the DNA is TGCGCCAGCAGCCAACCCCTTTTAGGGCGAACTGAAGCTTTCTTT.

The chain joins TRBV4-2 to TRBJ2-1, with D perhaps matching TRBD2 (5 bases). Trimming removed 5 bases at V and 2 bases at J, with 19 bases between. The germline V gene has CDR1 LGHNA and CDR2 YNFKEQ. The CDR3 is 17 amino acids. CDR3 DNA sequence: TGTGCCAGCAGCGCCGATATCCGAGAGAGGGCCTACAATGAGCAGTTCTTC. This sequence encodes CASSADIRERAYNEQFF.

The gene calls are TRBV28 and TRBJ2-7; TRBD2 aligns across 13 bases. The ends lost 6 bases at V and 3 bases at J; junction bases unmatched: 5. Germline V gene sequence: CDR1 MDHEN, CDR2 SYDVKM. This CDR3 has 15 residues. CDR3 nucleotides: TGTGCCAGCAGGAAACTAGCGGGAGGGCGCTACGAGCAGTACTTC. This translates into CASRKLAGGRYEQYF.